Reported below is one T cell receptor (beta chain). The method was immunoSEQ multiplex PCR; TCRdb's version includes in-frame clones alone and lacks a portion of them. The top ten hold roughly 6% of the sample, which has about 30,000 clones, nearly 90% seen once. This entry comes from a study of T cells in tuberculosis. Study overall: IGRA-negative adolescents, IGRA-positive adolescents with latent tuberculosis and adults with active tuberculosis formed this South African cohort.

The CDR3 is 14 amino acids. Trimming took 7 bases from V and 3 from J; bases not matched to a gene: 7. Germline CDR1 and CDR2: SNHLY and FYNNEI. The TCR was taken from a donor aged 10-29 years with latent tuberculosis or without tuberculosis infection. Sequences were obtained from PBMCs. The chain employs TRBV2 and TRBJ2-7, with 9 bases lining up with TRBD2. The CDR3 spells CASKGLAEFYEQYF. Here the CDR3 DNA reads TGTGCCAGCAAGGGACTAGCAGAATTCTACGAGCAGTACTTC.